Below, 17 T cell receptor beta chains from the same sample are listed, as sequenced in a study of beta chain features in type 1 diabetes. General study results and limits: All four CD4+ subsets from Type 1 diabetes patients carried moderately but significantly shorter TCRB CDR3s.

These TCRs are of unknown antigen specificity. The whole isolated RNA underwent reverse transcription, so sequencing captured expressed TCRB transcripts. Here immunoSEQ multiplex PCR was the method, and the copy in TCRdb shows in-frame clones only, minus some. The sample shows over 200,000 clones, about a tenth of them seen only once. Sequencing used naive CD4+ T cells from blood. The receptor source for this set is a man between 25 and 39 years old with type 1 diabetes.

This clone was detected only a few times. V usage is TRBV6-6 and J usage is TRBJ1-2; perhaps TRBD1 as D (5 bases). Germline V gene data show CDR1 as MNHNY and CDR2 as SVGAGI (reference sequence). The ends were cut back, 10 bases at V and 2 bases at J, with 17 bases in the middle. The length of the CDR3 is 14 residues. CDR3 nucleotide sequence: TGTGCCACAACAGTTACTCCAGGGAACTATGGCTACACCTTC. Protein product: CATTVTPGNYGYTF.

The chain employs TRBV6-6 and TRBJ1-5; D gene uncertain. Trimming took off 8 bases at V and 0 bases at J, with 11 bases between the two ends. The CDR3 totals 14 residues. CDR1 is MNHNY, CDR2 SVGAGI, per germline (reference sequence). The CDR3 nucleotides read TGTGCCAGCGAGGTTTTCAGTAGCAATCAGCCCCAGCATTTT. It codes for CASEVFSSNQPQHF.

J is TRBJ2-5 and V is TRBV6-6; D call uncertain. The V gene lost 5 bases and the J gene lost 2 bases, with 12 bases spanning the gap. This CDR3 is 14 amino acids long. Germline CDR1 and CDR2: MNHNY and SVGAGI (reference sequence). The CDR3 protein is CASSAPARQETQYF. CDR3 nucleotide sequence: TGTGCCAGCAGTGCCCCGGCGCGGCAAGAGACCCAGTACTTC.

For the CDR3, the DNA is TGTGCCAGCAGAAAAGACAGGGGCAACAATCAGCCCCAGCATTTT. This sequence encodes CASRKDRGNNQPQHF. The J gene is TRBJ1-5, the V gene TRBV2; 8 bases are a match to TRBD1. Germline V lookup: CDR1 SNHLY, CDR2 FYNNEI. The CDR3 length is 15 residues. V shed 6 bases, J shed 3 bases, and the junction held 7 bases outside the gene matches.

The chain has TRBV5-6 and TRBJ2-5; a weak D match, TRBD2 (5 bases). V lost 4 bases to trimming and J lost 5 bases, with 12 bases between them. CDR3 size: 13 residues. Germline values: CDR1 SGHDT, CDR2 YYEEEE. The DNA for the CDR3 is TGTGCCAGCAGCCCGGACTGGAGGGAGACCCAGTACTTC. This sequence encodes CASSPDWRETQYF.

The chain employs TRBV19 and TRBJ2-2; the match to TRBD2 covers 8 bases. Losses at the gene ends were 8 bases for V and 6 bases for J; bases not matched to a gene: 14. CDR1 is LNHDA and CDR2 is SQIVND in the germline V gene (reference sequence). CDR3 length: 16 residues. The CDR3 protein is CASCLLRGGFAGELFF. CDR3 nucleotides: TGTGCCAGTTGCCTCCTACGGGGGGGCTTTGCCGGGGAGCTGTTTTTT.

The CDR3 DNA sequence: TGTGCCAGTAGTTTCCGGGACAGGGATTTCAATGAGCAGTTCTTC. Amino acid sequence: CASSFRDRDFNEQFF. The chain uses TRBV19 and TRBJ2-1; 9 bases fit TRBD1. There are 15 residues in the CDR3. The V gene end was trimmed by 5 bases and the J gene end by 6 bases; junction bases not matched to a gene: 8. CDR1 is LNHDA, CDR2 SQIVND, per germline (reference sequence).

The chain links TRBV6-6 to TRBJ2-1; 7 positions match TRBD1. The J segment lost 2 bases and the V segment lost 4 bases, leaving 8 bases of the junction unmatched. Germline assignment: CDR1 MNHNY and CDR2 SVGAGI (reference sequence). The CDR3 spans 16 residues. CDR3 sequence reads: CASSSPGDSPYNEQFF. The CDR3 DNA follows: TGTGCCAGCAGTTCGCCCGGGGACAGTCCCTACAATGAGCAGTTCTTC.

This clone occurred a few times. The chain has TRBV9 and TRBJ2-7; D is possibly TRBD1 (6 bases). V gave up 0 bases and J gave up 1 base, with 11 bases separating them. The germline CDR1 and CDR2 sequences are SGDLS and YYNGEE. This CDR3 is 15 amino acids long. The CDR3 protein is CASSVGRGWSYEQYF. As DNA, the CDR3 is TGTGCCAGCAGCGTAGGCAGGGGTTGGTCCTACGAGCAGTACTTC.

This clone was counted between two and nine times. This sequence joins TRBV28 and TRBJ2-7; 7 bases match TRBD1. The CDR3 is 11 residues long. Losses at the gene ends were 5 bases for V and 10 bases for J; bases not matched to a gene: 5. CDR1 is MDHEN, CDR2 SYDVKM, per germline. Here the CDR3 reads CASSDRVTQYF. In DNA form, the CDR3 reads TGTGCCAGCAGTGACAGGGTAACCCAGTACTTC.

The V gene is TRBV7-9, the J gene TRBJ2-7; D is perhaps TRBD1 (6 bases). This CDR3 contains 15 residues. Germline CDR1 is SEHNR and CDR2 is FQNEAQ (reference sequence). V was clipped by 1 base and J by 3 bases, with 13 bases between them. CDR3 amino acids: CASSLEGGPVYEQYF. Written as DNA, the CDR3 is TGTGCCAGCAGCTTAGAAGGGGGACCCGTCTACGAGCAGTACTTC.

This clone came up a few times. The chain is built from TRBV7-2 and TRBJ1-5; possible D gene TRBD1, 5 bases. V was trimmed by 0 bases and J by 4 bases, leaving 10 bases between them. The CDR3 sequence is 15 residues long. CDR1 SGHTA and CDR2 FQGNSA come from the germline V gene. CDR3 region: CASSLATGLNQPQHF. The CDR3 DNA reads TGTGCCAGCAGCTTAGCCACAGGCCTGAATCAGCCCCAGCATTTT.

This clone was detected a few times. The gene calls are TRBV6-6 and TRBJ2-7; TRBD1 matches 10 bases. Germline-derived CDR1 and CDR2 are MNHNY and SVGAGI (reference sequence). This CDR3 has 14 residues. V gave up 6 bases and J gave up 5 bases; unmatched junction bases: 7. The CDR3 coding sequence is TGTGCCAGCAGACCAGCCGGGACAGGGGACGAGCAGTACTTC. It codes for CASRPAGTGDEQYF.

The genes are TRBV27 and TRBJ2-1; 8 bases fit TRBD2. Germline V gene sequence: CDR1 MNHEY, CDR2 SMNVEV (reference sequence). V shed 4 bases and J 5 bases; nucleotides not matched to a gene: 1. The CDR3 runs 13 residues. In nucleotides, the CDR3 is TGTGCCAGCAGTTCGCGGGGGGACAATGAGCAGTTCTTC. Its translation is CASSSRGDNEQFF.

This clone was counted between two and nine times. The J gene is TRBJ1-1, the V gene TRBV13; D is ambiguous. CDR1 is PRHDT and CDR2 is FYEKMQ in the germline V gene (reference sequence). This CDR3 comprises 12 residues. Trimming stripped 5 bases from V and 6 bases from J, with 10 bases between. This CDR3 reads CASSLPGSEAFF. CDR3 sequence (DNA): TGTGCCAGCAGCCTCCCAGGCTCTGAAGCTTTCTTT.

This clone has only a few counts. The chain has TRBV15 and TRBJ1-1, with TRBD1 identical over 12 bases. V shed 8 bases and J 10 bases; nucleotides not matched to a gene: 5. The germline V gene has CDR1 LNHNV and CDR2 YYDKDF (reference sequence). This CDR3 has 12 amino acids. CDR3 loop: CATARDRGRAFF. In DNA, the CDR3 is TGTGCCACCGCCCGGGACAGGGGGCGAGCTTTCTTT.

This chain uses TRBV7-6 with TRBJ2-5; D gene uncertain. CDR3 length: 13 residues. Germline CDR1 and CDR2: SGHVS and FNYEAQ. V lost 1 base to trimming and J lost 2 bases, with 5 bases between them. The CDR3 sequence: CASSLGLQETQYF. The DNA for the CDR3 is TGTGCCAGCAGCTTAGGCCTACAAGAGACCCAGTACTTC.